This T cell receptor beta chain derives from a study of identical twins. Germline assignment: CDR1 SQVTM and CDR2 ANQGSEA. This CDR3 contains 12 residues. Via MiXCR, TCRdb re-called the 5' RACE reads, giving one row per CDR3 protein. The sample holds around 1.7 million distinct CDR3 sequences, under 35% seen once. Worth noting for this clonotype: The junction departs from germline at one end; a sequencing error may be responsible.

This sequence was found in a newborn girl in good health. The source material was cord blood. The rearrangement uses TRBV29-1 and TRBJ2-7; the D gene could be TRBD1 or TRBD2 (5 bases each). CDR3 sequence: CSVESGTYEHYF. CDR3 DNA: TGCAGCGTTGAGTCGGGGACCTACGAGCACTACTTC.